This passage covers 2 T cell receptor beta chains from one sample sequenced in a study of blood T cell repertoires in COVID-19. Generated by immunoSEQ multiplex PCR, the TCRdb table keeps only in-frame clones and is missing some. The sample records about 210,000 clones, 84% being singletons. Sequencing was performed on peripheral blood. The receptors derive from a man in his forties or fifties with active or convalescent COVID-19.

The CDR3 nucleotides read TGTGCCAGCAGCTTTGGCCCCCAGGTTAATGAGCAGTTCTTC. Encoded protein: CASSFGPQVNEQFF. This chain connects TRBV11-3 to TRBJ2-1; D is ambiguous. V was clipped by 3 bases and J by 7 bases, with 13 bases between them. The germline V gene encodes CDR1 SGHNT and CDR2 YENEEA. This CDR3 has 14 amino acids.

In this sample, this clone turned up a few times. The rearrangement links TRBV5-1 to TRBJ2-1; 8 bases line up with TRBD1. CDR1 and CDR2 (germline): SGHRS, YFSETQ. Germline trimming cut 0 bases from V and 4 bases from J; bases unmatched to any gene: 0. CDR3 size: 14 residues. The CDR3 reads CASSLGDRYNEQFF. DNA for the CDR3: TGCGCCAGCAGCTTGGGGGACAGGTACAATGAGCAGTTCTTC.